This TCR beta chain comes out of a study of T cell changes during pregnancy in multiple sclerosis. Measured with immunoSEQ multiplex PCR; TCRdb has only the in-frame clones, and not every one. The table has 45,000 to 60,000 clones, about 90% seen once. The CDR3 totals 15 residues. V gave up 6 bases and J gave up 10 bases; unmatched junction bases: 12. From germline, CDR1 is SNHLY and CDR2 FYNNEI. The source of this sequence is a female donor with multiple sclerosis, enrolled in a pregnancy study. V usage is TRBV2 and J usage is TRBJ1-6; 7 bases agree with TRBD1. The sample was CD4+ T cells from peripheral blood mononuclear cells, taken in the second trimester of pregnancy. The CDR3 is CASRAQGVLLSPLHF. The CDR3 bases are TGTGCCAGCAGGGCCCAGGGGGTATTACTGTCACCCCTCCACTTT.